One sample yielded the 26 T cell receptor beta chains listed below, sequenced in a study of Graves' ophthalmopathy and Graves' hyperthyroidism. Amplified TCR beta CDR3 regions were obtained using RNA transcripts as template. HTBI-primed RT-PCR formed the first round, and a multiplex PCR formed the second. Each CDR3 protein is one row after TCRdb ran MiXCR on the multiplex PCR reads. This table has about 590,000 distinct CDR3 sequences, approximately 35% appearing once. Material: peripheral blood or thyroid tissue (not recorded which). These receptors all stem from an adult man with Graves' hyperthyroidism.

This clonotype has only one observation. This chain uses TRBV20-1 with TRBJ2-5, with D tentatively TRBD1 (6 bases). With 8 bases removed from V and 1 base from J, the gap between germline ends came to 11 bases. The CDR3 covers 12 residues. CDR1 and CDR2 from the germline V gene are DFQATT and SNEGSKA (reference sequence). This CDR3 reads CSLGTSQETQYF. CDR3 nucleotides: TGCAGTCTAGGGACATCCCAAGAGACCCAGTACTTC.

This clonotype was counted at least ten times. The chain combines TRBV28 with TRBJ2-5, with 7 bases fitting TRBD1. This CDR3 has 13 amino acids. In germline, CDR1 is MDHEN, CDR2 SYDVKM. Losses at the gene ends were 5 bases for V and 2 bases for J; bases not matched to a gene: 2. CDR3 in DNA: TGTGCCAGCAGTACGGGACAGCAAGAGACCCAGTACTTC. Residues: CASSTGQQETQYF.

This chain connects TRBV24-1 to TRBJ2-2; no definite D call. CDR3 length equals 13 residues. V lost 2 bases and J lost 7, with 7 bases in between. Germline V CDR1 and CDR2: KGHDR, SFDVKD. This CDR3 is CATSDWGDGELFF. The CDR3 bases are TGTGCCACCAGTGATTGGGGTGACGGGGAGCTGTTTTTT.

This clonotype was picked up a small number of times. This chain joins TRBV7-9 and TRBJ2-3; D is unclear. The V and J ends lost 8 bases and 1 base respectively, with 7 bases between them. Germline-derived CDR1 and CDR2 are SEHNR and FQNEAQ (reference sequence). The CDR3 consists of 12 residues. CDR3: CASGYGTDTQYF. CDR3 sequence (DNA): TGTGCCAGCGGCTACGGCACAGATACGCAGTATTTT.

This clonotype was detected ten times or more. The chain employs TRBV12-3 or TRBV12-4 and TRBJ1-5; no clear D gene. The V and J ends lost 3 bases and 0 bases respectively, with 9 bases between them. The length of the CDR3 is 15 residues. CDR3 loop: CASSFESSSNQPQHF. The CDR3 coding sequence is TGTGCCAGCAGTTTCGAGAGTAGTAGCAATCAGCCCCAGCATTTT.

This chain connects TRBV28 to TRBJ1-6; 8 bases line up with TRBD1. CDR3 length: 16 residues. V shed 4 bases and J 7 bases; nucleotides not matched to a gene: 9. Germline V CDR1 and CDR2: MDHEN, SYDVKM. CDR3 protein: CASSSRQGAVNSPLHF. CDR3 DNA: TGTGCCAGCAGTTCCAGGCAGGGGGCAGTGAATTCACCCCTCCACTTT.

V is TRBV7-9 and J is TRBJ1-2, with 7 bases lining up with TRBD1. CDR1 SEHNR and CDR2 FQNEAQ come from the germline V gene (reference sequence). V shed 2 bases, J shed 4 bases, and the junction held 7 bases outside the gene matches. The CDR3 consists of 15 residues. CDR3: CASSLWSRGLYGYTF. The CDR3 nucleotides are TGTGCCAGCAGCTTATGGTCGAGGGGGCTCTATGGCTACACCTTC.

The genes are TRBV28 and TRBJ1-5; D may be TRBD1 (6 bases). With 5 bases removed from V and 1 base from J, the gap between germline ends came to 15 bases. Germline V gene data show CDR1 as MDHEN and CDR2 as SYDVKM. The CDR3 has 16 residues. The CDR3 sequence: CASSDPGQWSNQPQHF. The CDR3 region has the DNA TGTGCCAGCAGTGATCCCGGACAGTGGAGCAATCAGCCCCAGCATTTT.

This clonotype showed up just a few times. CDR3 residues: CASSYGTGSDTQYF. Here the CDR3 DNA reads TGCGCCAGCAGCTACGGGACAGGGTCCGATACGCAGTATTTT. The rearrangement links TRBV5-1 to TRBJ2-3, with 9 nucleotides matching TRBD1. Trimming removed 3 bases from V and 6 bases from J; junction bases left unmatched: 5. The CDR3 sequence is 14 residues long. CDR1 is SGHRS and CDR2 is YFSETQ in the germline V gene.

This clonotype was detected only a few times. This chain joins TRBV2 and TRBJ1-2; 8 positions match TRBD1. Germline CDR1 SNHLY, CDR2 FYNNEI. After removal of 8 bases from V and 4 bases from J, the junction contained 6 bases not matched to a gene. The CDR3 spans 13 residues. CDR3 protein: CASEPTGGYGYTF. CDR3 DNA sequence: TGTGCCAGCGAGCCAACAGGGGGCTATGGCTACACCTTC.

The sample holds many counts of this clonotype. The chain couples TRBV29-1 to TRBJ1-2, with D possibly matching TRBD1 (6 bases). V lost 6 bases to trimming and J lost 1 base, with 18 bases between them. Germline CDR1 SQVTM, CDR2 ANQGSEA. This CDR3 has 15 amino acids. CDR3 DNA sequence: TGCAGCGTCGAACCCTGGACAGCGCTTAACTATGGCTACACCTTC. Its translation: CSVEPWTALNYGYTF.

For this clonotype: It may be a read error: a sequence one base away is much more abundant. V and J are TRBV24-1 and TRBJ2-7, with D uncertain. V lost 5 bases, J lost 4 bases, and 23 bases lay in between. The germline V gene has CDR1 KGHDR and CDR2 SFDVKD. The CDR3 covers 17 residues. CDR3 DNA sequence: TGTGCCACCAGTGGGCGGCAGCACTGCAGCCCTCTATACGAGCAGTACTTC. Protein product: CATSGRQHCSPLYEQYF.

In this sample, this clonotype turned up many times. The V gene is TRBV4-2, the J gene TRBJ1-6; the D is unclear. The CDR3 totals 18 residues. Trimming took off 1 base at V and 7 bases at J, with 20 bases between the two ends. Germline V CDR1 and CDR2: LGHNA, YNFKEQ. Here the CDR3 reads CASSQVGGLGNGNSPLHF. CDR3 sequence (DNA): TGTGCCAGCAGCCAAGTAGGTGGGTTGGGGAATGGAAATTCACCCCTCCACTTT.

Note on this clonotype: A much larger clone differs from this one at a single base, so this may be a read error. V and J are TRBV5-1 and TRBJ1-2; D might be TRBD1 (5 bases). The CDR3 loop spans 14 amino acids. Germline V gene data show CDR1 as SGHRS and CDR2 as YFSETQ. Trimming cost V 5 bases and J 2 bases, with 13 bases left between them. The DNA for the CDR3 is TGCGCCAGCAGAATATCAGGGCTGAACTATGGCTACACCTTC. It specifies CASRISGLNYGYTF.

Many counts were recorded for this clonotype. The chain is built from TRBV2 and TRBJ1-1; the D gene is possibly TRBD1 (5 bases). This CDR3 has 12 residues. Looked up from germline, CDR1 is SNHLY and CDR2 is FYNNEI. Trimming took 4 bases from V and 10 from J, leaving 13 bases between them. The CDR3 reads CASSVGREGAFF. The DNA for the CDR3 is TGTGCCAGCAGTGTGGGCAGGGAAGGAGCTTTCTTT.

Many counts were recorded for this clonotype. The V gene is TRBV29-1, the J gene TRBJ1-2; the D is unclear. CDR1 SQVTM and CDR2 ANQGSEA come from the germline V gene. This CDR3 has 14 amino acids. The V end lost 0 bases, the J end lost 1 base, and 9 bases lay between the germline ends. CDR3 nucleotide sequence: TGCAGCGTTGAAGATATTGGCATTAACTATGGCTACACCTTC. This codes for CSVEDIGINYGYTF. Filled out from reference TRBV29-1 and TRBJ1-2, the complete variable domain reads SAVISQKPSRDICQRGTSLTIQCQVDSQVTMMFWYRQQPGQSLTLIATANQGSEATYESGFVIDKFPISRPNLTFSTLTVSNMSPEDSSIYLCSVEDIGINYGYTFGSGTRLTVV.

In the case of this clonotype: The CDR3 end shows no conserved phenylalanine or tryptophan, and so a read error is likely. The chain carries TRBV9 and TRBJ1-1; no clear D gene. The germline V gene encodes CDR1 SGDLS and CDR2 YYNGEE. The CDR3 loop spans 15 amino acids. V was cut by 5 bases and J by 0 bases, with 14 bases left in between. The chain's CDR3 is CASSWAGDMNTEAFL. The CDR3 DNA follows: TGTGCCAGCAGTTGGGCCGGAGACATGAACACTGAAGCTTTCCTT.

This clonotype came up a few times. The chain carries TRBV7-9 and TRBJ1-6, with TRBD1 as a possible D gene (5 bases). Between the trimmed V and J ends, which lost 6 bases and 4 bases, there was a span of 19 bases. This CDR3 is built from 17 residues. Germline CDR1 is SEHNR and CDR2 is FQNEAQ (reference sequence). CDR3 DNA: TGTGCCAGCAGTTTATGGAGCGGGACGGCTTATAATTCACCCCTCCACTTT. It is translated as CASSLWSGTAYNSPLHF.

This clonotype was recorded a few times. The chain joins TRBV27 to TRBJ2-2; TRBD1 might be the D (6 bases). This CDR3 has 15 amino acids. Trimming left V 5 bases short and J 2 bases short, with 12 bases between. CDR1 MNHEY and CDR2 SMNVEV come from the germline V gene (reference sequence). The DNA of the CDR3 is TGTGCCAGCAGTCGATCCGGGACAAACACCGGGGAGCTGTTTTTT. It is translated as CASSRSGTNTGELFF.

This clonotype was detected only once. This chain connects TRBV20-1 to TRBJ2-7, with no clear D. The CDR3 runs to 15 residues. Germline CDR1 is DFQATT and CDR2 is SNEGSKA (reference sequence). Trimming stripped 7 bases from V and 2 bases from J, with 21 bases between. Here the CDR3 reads CSVRGGDRATYEQYF. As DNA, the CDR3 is TGCAGTGTTCGAGGTGGAGACCGGGCAACCTACGAGCAGTACTTC.

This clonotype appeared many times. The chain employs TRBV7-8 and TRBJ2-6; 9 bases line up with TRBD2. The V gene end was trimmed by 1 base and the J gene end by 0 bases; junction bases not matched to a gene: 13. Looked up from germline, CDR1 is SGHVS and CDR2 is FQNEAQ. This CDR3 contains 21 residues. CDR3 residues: CASSLVGLAGFNPSGANVLTF. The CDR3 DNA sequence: TGTGCCAGCAGCTTAGTAGGGCTAGCGGGATTTAACCCCTCTGGGGCCAACGTCCTGACTTTC.

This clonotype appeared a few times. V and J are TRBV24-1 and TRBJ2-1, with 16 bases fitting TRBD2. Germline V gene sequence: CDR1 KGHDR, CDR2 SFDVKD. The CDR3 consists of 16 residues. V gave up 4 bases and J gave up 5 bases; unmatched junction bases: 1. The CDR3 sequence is CATSDGTSGRDNEQFF. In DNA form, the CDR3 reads TGTGCCACCAGTGACGGGACTAGCGGGAGGGACAATGAGCAGTTCTTC.

CDR3 in amino acids: CASSSRDPWNTIYF. The DNA of the CDR3 is TGTGCCAGCAGCTCAAGGGACCCTTGGAACACCATATATTTT. The chain joins TRBV7-9 to TRBJ1-3; the D gene is possibly TRBD1 (5 bases). CDR1 SEHNR and CDR2 FQNEAQ come from the germline V gene (reference sequence). CDR3 length: 14 residues. Trimming removed 4 bases at V and 7 bases at J, with 14 bases between.

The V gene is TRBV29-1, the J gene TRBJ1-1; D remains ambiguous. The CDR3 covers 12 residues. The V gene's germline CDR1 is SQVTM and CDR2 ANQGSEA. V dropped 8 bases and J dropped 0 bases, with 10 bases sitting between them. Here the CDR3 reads CSLVLVNTEAFF. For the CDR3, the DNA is TGCAGCTTAGTCCTTGTGAACACTGAAGCTTTCTTT. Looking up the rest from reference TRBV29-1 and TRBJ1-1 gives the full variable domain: SAVISQKPSRDICQRGTSLTIQCQVDSQVTMMFWYRQQPGQSLTLIATANQGSEATYESGFVIDKFPISRPNLTFSTLTVSNMSPEDSSIYLCSLVLVNTEAFFGQGTRLTVV.

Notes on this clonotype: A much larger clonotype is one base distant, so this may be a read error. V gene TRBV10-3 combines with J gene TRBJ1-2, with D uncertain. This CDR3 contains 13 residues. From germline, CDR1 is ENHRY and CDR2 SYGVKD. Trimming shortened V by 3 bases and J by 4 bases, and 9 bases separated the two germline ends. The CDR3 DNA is TGTGCCATCAGTGACAGGCTTACCTATGGCTACACCTTC. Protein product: CAISDRLTYGYTF.

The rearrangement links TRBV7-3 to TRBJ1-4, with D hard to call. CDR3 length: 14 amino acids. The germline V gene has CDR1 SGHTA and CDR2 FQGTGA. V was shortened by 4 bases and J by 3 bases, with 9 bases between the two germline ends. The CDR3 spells CASSSGRPNEKLFF. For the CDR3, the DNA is TGTGCCAGCAGCTCGGGCCGACCTAATGAAAAACTGTTTTTT.